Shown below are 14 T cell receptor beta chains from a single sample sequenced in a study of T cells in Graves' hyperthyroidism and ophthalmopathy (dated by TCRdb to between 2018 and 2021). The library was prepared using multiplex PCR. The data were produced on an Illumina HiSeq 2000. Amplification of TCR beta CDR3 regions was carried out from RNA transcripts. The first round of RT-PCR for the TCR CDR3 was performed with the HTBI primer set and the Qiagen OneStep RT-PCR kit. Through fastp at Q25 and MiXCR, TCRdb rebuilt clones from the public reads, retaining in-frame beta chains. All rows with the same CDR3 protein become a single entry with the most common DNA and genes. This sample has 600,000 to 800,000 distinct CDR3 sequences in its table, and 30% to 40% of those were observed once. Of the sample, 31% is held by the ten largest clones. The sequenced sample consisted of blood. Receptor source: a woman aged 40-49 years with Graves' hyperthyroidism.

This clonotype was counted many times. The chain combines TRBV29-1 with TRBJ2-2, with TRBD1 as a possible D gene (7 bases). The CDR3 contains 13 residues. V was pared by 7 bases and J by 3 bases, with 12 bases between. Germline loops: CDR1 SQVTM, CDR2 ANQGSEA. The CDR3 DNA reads TGCAGCGCCGACAGGGAGGACACCGGGGAGCTGTTTTTT. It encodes CSADREDTGELFF.

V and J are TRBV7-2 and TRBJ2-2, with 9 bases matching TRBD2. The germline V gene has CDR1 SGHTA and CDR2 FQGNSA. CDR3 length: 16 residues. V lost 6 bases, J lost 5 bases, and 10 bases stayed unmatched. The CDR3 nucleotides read TGTGCCAGCAGTGCTATAGCGGGGGACGCGACCGGGGAGCTGTTTTTT. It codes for CASSAIAGDATGELFF.

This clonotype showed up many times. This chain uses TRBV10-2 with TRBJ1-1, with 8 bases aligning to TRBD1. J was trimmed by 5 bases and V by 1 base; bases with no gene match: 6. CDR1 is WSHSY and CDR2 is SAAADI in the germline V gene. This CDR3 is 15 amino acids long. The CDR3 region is CASSEFGQGGTEAFF. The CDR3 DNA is TGCGCCAGCAGTGAGTTCGGACAGGGAGGGACTGAAGCTTTCTTT.

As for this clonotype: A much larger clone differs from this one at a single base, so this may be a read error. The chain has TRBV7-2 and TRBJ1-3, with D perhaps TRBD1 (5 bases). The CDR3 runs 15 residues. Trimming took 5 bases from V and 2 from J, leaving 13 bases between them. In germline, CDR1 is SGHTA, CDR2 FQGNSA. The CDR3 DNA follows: TGTGCCAGCAGCCAAGATCTGGGGGCTGGAAACACCATATATTTT. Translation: CASSQDLGAGNTIYF.

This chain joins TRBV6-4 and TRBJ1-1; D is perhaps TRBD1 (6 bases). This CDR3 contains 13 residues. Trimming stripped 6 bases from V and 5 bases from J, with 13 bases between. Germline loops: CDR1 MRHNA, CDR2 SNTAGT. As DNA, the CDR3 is TGTGCCAGCAGGCGGGAGGGGGAAACTGAAGCTTTCTTT. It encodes CASRREGETEAFF.

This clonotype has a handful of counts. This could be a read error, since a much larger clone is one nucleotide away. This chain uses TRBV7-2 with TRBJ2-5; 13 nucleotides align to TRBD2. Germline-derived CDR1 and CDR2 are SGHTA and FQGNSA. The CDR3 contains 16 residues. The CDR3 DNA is TGTGCCAGCAGCCAAGGACTAGCGGGAGTCGTAGAGGCCCAGTACTTC. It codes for CASSQGLAGVVEAQYF.

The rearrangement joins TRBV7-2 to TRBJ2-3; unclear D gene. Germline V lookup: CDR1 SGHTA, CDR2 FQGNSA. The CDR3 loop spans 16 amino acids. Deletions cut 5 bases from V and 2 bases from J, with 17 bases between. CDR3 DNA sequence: TGTGCCAGCAGCCTCCGCCCCGGGTCCAACACAGATACGCAGTATTTT. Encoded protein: CASSLRPGSNTDTQYF. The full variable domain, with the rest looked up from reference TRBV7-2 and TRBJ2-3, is GAGVSQSPSNKVTEKGKDVELRCDPISGHTALYWYRQSLGQGLEFLIYFQGNSAPDKSGLPSDRFSAERTGGSVSTLTIQRTQQEDSAVYLCASSLRPGSNTDTQYFGPGTRLTVL.

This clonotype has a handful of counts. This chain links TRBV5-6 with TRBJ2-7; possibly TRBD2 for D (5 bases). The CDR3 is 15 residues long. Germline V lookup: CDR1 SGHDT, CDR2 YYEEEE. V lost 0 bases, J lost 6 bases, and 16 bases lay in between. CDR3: CASSLVGEGTTEQYF. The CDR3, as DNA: TGTGCCAGCAGCTTGGTTGGTGAGGGAACTACCGAGCAGTACTTC.

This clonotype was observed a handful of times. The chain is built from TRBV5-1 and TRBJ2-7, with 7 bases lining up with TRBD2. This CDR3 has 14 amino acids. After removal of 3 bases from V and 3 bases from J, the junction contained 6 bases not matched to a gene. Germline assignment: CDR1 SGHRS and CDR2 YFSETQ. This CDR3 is CASSSGLYRYEQYF. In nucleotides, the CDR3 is TGCGCCAGCAGCTCGGGACTATACCGCTACGAGCAGTACTTC.

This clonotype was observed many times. CDR3 nucleotide sequence: TGTGCCAGCAGTTTGTCGGGCAGGAACACTGAAGCTTTCTTT. As protein: CASSLSGRNTEAFF. The chain employs TRBV12-3 or TRBV12-4 and TRBJ1-1; D gene uncertain. The CDR3 consists of 14 residues. Trimming removed 3 bases at V and 1 base at J, with 9 bases between.

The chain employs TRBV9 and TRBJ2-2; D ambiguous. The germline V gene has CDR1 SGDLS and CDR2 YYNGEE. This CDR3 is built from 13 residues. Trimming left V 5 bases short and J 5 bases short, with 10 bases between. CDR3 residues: CASRILVTGELFF. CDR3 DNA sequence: TGTGCCAGCAGAATCCTTGTGACCGGGGAGCTGTTTTTT.

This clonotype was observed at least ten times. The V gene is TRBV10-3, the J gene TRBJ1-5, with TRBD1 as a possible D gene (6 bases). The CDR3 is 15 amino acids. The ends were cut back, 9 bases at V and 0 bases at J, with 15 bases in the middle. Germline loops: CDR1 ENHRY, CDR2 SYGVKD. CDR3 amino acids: CAIPRKTGSNQPQHF. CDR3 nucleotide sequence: TGTGCCATTCCCAGAAAGACAGGTAGCAATCAGCCCCAGCATTTT.

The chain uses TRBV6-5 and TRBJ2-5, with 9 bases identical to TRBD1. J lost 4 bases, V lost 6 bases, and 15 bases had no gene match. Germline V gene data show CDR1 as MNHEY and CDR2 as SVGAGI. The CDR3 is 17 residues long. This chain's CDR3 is CASSRNPGTGRGETQYF. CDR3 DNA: TGTGCCAGCAGCCGAAACCCCGGGACAGGGCGAGGAGAGACCCAGTACTTC.

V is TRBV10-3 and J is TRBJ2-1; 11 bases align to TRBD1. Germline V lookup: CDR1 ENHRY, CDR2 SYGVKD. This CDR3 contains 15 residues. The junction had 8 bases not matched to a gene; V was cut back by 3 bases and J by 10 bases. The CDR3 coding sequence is TGTGCCATCAGTGACGGGACAGGGGGAGTAGGGGAGCAGTTCTTC. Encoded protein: CAISDGTGGVGEQFF.